There are a few counts of the clone carrying this TCR beta chain. The CDR3 contains 15 residues. Germline assignment: CDR1 MNHEY and CDR2 SVGAGI. After removal of 8 bases from V and 5 bases from J, the junction contained 6 bases not matched to a gene. Profiling relied on immunoSEQ multiplex PCR, and the TCRdb table lists in-frame clones only, not all of them. The sample carries under 200,000 clones, around four fifths recorded once. This sample was included in a study of blood T cell repertoires in COVID-19. This TCR was recovered from a man aged 65 to 85 with active or convalescent COVID-19. Sequenced material: peripheral blood. This chain links TRBV6-5 with TRBJ2-3; 14 bases agree with TRBD2. CDR3 sequence: CASFPGTSGGDTQYF. The DNA of the CDR3 is TGTGCCAGCTTCCCCGGGACTAGCGGGGGAGATACGCAGTATTTT.